This entry features one TCR beta chain sequence. Only in-frame clones appear in the TCRdb table, and some are missing; sequencing was by immunoSEQ multiplex PCR. The sample carries about 170,000 clones, approximately 91% recorded once. This entry comes from a study of control samples from healthy donors and cancer patients. V gave up 4 bases and J gave up 2 bases, with 9 bases separating them. The CDR3 is made up of 14 amino acids. Germline values: CDR1 PRHDT, CDR2 FYEKMQ (reference sequence). The chain couples TRBV13 to TRBJ1-5, with D possibly TRBD1 on 5 matching bases. The sequenced material came from blood. The sequence was collected from a woman between 40 and 55 years old in good health. This chain's CDR3 is CASSSRGGNQPQHF. As DNA, the CDR3 is TGTGCCAGCAGCTCTCGGGGGGGCAATCAGCCCCAGCATTTT.